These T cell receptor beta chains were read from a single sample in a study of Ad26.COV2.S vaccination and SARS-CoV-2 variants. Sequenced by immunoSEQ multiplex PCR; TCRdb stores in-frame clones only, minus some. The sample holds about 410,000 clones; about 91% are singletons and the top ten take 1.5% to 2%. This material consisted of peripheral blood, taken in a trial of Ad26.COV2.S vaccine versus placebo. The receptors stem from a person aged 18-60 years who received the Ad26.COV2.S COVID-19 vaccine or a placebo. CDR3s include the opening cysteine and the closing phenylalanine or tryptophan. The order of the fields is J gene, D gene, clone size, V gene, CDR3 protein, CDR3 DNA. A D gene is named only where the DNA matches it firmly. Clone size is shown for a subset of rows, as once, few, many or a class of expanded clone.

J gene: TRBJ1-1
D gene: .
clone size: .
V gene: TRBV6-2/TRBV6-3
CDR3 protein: CASSYSRTANTEAFF
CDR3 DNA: TGTGCCAGCAGTTACTCGCGGACAGCGAACACTGAAGCTTTCTTT

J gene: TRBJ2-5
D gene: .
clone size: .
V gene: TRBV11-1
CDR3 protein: CASSFGNQETQYF
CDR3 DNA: TGTGCCAGCAGCTTCGGGAATCAAGAGACCCAGTACTTC

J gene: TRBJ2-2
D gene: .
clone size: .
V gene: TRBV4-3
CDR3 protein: CASSSDSNTGELFF
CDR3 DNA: TGCGCCAGCAGCTCGGACAGCAACACCGGGGAGCTGTTTTTT

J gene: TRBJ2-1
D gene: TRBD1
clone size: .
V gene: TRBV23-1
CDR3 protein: CASSQSGTGAPYNEQFF
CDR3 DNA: TGCGCCAGCAGTCAATCCGGGACAGGGGCCCCCTACAATGAGCAGTTCTTC

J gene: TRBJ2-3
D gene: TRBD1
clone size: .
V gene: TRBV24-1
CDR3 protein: CATSDFTGGRGDTQYF
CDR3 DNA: TGTGCCACCAGTGATTTCACAGGGGGCCGGGGAGATACGCAGTATTTT

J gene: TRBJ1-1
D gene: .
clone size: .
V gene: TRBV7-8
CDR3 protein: CASSTPEGVTEAFF
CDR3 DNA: TGTGCCAGCAGTACCCCCGAGGGAGTCACTGAAGCTTTCTTT

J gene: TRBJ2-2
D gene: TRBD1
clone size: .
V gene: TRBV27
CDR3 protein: CASSDKGTGGNTGELFF
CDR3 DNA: TGTGCCAGCAGCGATAAAGGGACAGGGGGCAACACCGGGGAGCTGTTTTTT

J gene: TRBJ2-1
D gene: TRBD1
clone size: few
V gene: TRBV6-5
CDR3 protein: CASGTDSYNEQFF
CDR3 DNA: TGTGCCAGCGGGACAGACTCCTACAATGAGCAGTTCTTC

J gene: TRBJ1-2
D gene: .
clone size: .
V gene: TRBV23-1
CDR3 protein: CASSHICFNYGYTF
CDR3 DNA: TGCGCCAGCAGTCATATTTGCTTTAACTATGGCTACACCTTC

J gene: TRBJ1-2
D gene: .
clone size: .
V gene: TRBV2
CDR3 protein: CASSEGLPYGYTF
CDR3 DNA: TGTGCCAGCAGTGAAGGGCTCCCCTATGGCTACACCTTC

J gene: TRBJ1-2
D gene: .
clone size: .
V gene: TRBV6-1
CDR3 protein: CASSEAGDYGYTF
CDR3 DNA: TGTGCCAGCAGTGAAGCGGGCGACTATGGCTACACCTTC

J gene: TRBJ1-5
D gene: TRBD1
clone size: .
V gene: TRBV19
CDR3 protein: CASQRTGANQPQHF
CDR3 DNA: TGTGCCAGCCAACGGACAGGAGCCAATCAGCCCCAGCATTTT

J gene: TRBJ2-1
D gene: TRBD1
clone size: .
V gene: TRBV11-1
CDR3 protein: CASRGQGGYNEQFF
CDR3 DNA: TGTGCCAGCAGGGGACAGGGGGGATACAATGAGCAGTTCTTC

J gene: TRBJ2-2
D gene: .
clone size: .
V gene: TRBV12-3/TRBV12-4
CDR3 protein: CASSLRPNGELFF
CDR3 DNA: TGTGCCAGCAGTCTCCGTCCGAACGGGGAGCTGTTTTTT